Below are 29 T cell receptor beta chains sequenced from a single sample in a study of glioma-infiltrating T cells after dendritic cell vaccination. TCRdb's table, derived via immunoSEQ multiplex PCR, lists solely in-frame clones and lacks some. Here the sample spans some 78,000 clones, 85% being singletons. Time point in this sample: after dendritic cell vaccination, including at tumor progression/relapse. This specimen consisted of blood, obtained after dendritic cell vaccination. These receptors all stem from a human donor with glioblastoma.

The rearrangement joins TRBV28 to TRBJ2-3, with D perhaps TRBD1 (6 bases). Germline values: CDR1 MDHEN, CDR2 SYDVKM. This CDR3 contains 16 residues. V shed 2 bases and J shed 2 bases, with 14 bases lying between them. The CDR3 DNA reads TGTGCCAGCAGTTTACCCAGGGACACCTTCACAGATACGCAGTATTTT. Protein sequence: CASSLPRDTFTDTQYF.

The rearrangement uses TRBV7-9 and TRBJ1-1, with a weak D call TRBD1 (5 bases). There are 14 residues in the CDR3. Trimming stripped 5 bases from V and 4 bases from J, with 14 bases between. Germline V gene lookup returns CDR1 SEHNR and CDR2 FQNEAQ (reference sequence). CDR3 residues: CASSPRGGGTEAFF. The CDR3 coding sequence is TGTGCCAGCAGCCCACGTGGGGGGGGCACTGAAGCTTTCTTT. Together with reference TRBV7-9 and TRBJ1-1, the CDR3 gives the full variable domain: DTGVSQNPRHKITKRGQNVTFRCDPISEHNRLYWYRQTLGQGPEFLTYFQNEAQLEKSRLLSDRFSAERPKGSFSTLEIQRTEQGDSAMYLCASSPRGGGTEAFFGQGTRLTVV.

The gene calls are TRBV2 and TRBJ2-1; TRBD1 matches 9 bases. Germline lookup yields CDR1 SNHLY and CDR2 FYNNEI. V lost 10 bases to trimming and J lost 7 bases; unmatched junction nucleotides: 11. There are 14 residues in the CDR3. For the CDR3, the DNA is TGTGCCAAAGACCCGGGACAGGGCGTGAATGAGCAGTTCTTC. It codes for CAKDPGQGVNEQFF.

The CDR3: CSVDLDRANYGYTF. The CDR3 DNA reads TGCAGCGTGGATCTAGACAGAGCTAACTATGGCTACACCTTC. J is TRBJ1-2 and V is TRBV29-1; D may be TRBD1 (5 bases). CDR1 SQVTM and CDR2 ANQGSEA come from the germline V gene. V was clipped by 6 bases and J by 0 bases, with 14 bases between them. The CDR3 loop spans 14 amino acids.

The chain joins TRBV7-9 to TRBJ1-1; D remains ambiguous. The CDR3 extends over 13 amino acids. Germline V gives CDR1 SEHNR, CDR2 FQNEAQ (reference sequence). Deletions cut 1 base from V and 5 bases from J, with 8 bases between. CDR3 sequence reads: CASSLVGTTEAFF. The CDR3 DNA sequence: TGTGCCAGCAGCTTAGTGGGCACGACTGAAGCTTTCTTT.

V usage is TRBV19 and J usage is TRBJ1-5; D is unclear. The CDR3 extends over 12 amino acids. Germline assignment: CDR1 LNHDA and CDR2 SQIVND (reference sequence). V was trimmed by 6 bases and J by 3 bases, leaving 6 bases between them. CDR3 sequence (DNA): TGTGCCAGTAGGGAGAACAATCAGCCCCAGCATTTT. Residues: CASRENNQPQHF.

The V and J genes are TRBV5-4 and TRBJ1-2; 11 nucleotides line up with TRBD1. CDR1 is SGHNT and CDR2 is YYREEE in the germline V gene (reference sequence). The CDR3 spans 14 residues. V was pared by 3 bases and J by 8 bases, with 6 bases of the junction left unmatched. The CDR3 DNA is TGTGCCAGCAGCTCGGACAGGGGGCGTATCGGCTACACCTTC. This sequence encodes CASSSDRGRIGYTF.

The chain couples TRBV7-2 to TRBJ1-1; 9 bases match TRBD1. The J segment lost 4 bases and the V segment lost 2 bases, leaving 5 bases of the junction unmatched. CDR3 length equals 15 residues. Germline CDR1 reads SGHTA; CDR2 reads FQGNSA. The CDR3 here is CASSLRPGQGTEAFF. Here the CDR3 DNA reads TGTGCCAGCAGCTTACGACCGGGACAGGGCACTGAAGCTTTCTTT.

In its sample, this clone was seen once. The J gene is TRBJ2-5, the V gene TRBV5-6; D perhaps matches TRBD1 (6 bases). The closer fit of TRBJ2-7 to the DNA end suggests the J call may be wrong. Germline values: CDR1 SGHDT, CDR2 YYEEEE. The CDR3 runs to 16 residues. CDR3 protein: CASSLRSGQGTYEQYF. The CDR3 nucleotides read TGTGCCAGCAGCTTGCGGTCGGGCCAGGGGACCTACGAGCAGTACTTC.

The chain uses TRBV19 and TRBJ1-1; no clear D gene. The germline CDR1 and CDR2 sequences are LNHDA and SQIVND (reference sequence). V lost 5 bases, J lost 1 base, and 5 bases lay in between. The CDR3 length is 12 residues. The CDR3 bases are TGTGCCAGTAGTCTGAGGAACACTGAAGCTTTCTTT. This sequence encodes CASSLRNTEAFF.

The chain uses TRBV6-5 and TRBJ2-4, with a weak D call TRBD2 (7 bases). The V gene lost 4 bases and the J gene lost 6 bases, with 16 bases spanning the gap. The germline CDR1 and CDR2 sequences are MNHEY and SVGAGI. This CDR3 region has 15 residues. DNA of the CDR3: TGTGCCAGCAGTTCCTCTGAGGGAGGGGGAAACATTCAGTACTTC. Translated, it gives CASSSSEGGGNIQYF.

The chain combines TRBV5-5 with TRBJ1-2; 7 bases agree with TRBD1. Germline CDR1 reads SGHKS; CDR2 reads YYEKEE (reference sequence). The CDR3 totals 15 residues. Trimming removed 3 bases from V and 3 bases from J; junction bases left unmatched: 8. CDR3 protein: CASSSPTGWDYGYTF. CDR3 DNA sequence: TGTGCCAGCAGCTCGCCGACAGGGTGGGACTATGGCTACACCTTC.

The CDR3 sequence: CASSQDRAGTDTQYF. The CDR3 coding sequence is TGCGCCAGCAGCCAAGATCGGGCAGGGACAGATACGCAGTATTTT. The chain uses TRBV4-3 and TRBJ2-3; perhaps TRBD1 as D (5 bases). In germline, CDR1 is LGHNA, CDR2 YSLEER. The CDR3 consists of 15 residues. Trimming shortened V by 0 bases and J by 3 bases, and 10 bases separated the two germline ends.

The CDR3: CASSDQGLAKRLETQYF. DNA for the CDR3: TGTGCCAGCAGTGATCAGGGACTAGCAAAAAGGCTCGAGACCCAGTACTTC. The genes are TRBV6-1 and TRBJ2-5; 9 nucleotides match TRBD2. The trim removed 3 bases at V and 5 bases at J, leaving 13 bases unmatched. Looked up from germline, CDR1 is MNHNS and CDR2 is SASEGT. CDR3 length equals 17 residues.

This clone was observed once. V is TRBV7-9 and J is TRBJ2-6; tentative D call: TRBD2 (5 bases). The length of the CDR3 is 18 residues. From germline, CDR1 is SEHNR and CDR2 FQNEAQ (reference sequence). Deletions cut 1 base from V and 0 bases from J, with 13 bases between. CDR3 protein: CASSLVSGSSSGANVLTF. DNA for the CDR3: TGTGCCAGCAGCTTAGTGTCGGGATCTAGCTCTGGGGCCAACGTCCTGACTTTC.

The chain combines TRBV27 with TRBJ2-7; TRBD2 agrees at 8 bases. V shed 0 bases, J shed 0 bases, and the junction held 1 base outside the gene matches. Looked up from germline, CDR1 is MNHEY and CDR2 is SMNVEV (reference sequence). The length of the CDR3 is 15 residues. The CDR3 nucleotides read TGTGCCAGCAGTTTATCCGGGGGGGGCTCCTACGAGCAGTACTTC. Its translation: CASSLSGGGSYEQYF.

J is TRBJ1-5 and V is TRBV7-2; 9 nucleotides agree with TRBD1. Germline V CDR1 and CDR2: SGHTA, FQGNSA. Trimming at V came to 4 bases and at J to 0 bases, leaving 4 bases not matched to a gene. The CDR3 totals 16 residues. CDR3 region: CASSSATGGSNQPQHF. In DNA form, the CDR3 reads TGTGCCAGCAGCTCAGCGACAGGGGGTAGCAATCAGCCCCAGCATTTT.

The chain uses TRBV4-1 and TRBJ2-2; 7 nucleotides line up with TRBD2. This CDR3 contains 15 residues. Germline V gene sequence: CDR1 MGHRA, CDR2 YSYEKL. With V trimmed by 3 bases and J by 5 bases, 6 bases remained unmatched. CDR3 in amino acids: CASSHDPAGTGELFF. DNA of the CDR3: TGCGCCAGCAGCCATGACCCAGCGGGGACCGGGGAGCTGTTTTTT.

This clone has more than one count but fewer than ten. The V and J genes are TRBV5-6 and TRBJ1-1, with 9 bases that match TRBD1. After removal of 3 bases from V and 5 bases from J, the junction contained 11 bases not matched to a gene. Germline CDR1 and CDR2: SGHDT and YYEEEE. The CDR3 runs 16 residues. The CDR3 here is CASSSGQGRVRTEAFF. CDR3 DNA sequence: TGTGCCAGCAGCTCGGGACAGGGAAGGGTGAGAACTGAAGCTTTCTTT.

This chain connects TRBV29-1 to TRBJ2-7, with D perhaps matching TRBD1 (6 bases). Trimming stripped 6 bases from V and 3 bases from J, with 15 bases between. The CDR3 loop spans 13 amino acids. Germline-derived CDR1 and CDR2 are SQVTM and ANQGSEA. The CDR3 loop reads CSVAQGSGYEQYF. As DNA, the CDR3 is TGCAGCGTCGCACAGGGCTCGGGCTACGAGCAGTACTTC.

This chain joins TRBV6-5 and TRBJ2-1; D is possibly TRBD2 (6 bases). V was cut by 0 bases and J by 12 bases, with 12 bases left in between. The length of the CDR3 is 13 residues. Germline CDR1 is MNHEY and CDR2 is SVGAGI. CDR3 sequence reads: CASSYSGGRGQFF. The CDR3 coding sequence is TGTGCCAGCAGTTACTCGGGGGGAAGGGGGCAGTTCTTC.

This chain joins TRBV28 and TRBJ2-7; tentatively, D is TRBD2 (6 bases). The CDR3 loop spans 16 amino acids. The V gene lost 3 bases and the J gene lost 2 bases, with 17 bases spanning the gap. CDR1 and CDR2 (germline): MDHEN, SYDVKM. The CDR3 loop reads CASSFSYVSGTYEQYF. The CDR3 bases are TGTGCCAGCAGTTTCTCGTACGTTAGCGGCACCTACGAGCAGTACTTC.

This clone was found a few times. The CDR3, as DNA: TGTGCCAGCAGCTTAGGAGCGGGGGCTAGCACAGATACGCAGTATTTT. It encodes CASSLGAGASTDTQYF. This chain links TRBV7-3 with TRBJ2-3; 8 positions match TRBD2. The CDR3 has 16 residues. V was pared by 2 bases and J by 0 bases, with 4 bases of the junction left unmatched. The V gene's germline CDR1 is SGHTA and CDR2 FQGTGA.

The CDR3 region is CASVRNRGGREEQYF. For the CDR3, the DNA is TGTGCCAGTGTTAGGAATAGGGGGGGCCGGGAGGAGCAGTACTTC. J is TRBJ2-7 and V is TRBV7-2, with a tentative D call TRBD2 (7 bases). Germline CDR1 is SGHTA and CDR2 is FQGNSA. This CDR3 is 15 amino acids long. Trimming removed 9 bases at V and 7 bases at J, with 25 bases between.

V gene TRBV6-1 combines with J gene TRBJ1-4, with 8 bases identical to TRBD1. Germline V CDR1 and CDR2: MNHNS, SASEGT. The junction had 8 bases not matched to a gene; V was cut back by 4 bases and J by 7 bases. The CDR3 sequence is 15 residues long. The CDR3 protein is CASSGRTGMSEKLFF. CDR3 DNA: TGTGCCAGCAGTGGTAGGACAGGGATGAGTGAAAAACTGTTTTTT.

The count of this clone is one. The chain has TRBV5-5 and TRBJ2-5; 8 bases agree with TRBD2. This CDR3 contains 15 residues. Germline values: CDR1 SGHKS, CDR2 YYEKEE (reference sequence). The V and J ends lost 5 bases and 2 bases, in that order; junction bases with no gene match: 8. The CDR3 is CASRSNSGTQETQYF. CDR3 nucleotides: TGTGCCAGCAGGTCGAATAGCGGGACTCAAGAGACCCAGTACTTC.

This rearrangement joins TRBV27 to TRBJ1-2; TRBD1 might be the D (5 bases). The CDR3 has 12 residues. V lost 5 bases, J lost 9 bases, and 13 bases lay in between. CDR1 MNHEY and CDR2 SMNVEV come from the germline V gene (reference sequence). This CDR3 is CASSPDRGSYTF. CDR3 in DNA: TGTGCCAGCAGTCCGGACCGGGGGAGCTACACCTTC.

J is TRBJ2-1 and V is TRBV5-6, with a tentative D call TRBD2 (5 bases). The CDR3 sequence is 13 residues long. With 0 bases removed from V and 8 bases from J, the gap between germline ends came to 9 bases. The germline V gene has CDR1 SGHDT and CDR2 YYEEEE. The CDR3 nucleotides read TGTGCCAGCAGCTTGGAGCCGAGGGATGAGCAGTTCTTC. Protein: CASSLEPRDEQFF.

CDR3 sequence: CASGGQGADEQYF. DNA of the CDR3: TGTGCCAGCGGCGGACAGGGGGCCGACGAGCAGTACTTC. This chain links TRBV6-5 with TRBJ2-7; TRBD1 matches at 11 bases. With V trimmed by 8 bases and J by 5 bases, 5 bases remained unmatched. The germline gives CDR1 MNHEY, CDR2 SVGAGI. The CDR3 is made up of 13 amino acids.